Listed below are T cell receptor beta chains from one sample, sequenced in a study of control samples from healthy donors and cancer patients. The repertoire was sequenced with immunoSEQ multiplex PCR; TCRdb's copy has only in-frame clones and lacks some. The table shows 98,000 or so clones, with about nine tenths occurring only once. Sequencing was done on a sample of blood. These receptor sequences come from a woman in her 70s in good health. The CDR3 runs from the conserved cysteine through the conserved F or W. A D gene is named only where the DNA matches it firmly. Clone size is stated in some rows and not others, as once, few, many or a class when expanded.

j_gene | d_gene | abundance | v_gene | CDR3aa | CDR3nt
TRBJ1-1 | . | . | TRBV14 | CASSQIRGFAEAFF | TGTGCCAGCAGCCAAATTCGCGGGTTCGCTGAAGCTTTCTTT
TRBJ2-1 | TRBD1 | . | TRBV7-2 | CASSLDRAYNEQFF | TGTGCCAGCAGCTTGGACAGGGCCTACAATGAGCAGTTCTTC
TRBJ2-1 | TRBD2 | once | TRBV11-2 | CASSFPGGATEQFF | TGTGCCAGCAGCTTCCCCGGGGGGGCAACTGAGCAGTTCTTC
TRBJ2-7 | TRBD2 | . | TRBV19 | CASSRSASGTYYEQYF | TGTGCCAGTAGTCGATCGGCTAGCGGGACTTACTACGAGCAGTACTTC
TRBJ1-1 | . | . | TRBV6-5 | CASTGQSEAFF | TGTGCCAGCACTGGACAGTCCGAAGCTTTCTTT
TRBJ2-7 | . | . | TRBV27 | CASSKPGTSMQYF | TGTGCCAGCAGTAAACCCGGGACTTCGATGCAGTACTTC
TRBJ2-5 | . | once | TRBV19 | CASSIVGGETQYF | TGTGCCAGTAGTATCGTCGGGGGAGAGACCCAGTACTTC
TRBJ1-5 | TRBD1 | . | TRBV28 | CANSPQQGSGNQPQHF | TGTGCCAACAGTCCCCAACAGGGGTCGGGCAATCAGCCCCAGCATTTT
TRBJ1-1 | . | . | TRBV29-1 | CSVGDIYTEAFF | TGCAGCGTTGGGGACATCTACACTGAAGCTTTCTTT
TRBJ2-1 | TRBD2 | . | TRBV7-2 | CASSLGTSVINEQFF | TGTGCCAGCAGCTTAGGGACTAGCGTAATCAATGAGCAGTTCTTC
TRBJ1-1 | . | few | TRBV4-3 | CASSLDMGTEAFF | TGCGCCAGCAGCCTGGACATGGGCACTGAAGCTTTCTTT
TRBJ1-2 | . | once | TRBV7-9 | CASSLAGGLGSRDYGYTF | TGTGCCAGCAGCTTAGCGGGGGGATTAGGATCTCGGGACTATGGCTACACCTTC
TRBJ1-5 | . | . | TRBV6-5 | CASNPSGGYNQPQHF | TGTGCCAGCAACCCCTCCGGAGGATACAATCAGCCCCAGCATTTT
TRBJ1-2 | . | . | TRBV13 | CASSPGTVLLSNYGYTF | TGTGCCAGCAGCCCTGGGACCGTGCTCCTTTCTAACTATGGCTACACCTTC
TRBJ2-1 | TRBD2 | . | TRBV30 | CAWTQTSGGVQFF | TGTGCCTGGACCCAGACTAGCGGGGGTGTGCAGTTCTTC
TRBJ2-5 | TRBD2 | . | TRBV5-5 | CASSFSGGFFETQYF | TGTGCCAGCAGCTTTAGCGGGGGGTTTTTTGAGACCCAGTACTTC
TRBJ1-2 | . | . | TRBV6-6 | CASQDSYYGYTF | TGTGCCTCACAGGACAGCTACTATGGCTACACCTTC
TRBJ2-3 | . | . | TRBV6-6 | CATGVLDTQYF | TGTGCCACCGGCGTCCTAGATACGCAGTATTTT
TRBJ2-7 | TRBD1 | once | TRBV7-9 | CASSPRQGTYEQYF | TGTGCCAGCAGCCCGAGACAGGGGACCTACGAGCAGTACTTC
TRBJ1-2 | . | . | TRBV29-1 | CSALSLDGYTF | TGCAGCGCTTTGAGTTTGGACGGCTACACCTTC
TRBJ2-6 | . | once | TRBV19 | CASSRDWLSGANVLTF | TGTGCCAGTAGTCGGGACTGGCTTTCTGGGGCCAACGTCCTGACTTTC
TRBJ2-3 | . | . | TRBV9 | CASSDKSTDTQYF | TGTGCCAGCAGCGACAAGAGCACAGATACGCAGTATTTT
TRBJ2-3 | TRBD2 | once | TRBV5-4 | CASSFPPRGDTDTQYF | TGTGCCAGCAGTTTCCCTCCGCGGGGGGACACAGATACGCAGTATTTT
TRBJ1-1 | . | . | TRBV2 | CASSEASADVLEAFF | TGTGCCAGCAGTGAAGCATCTGCAGACGTACTTGAAGCTTTCTTT